The 5 T cell receptor beta chains reported below all come from one sample, sequenced in a study of blood T cell repertoires in COVID-19. Only in-frame clones appear in the TCRdb table, and some are missing; sequencing was by immunoSEQ multiplex PCR. In the table there are some 140,000 clones, 75% to 95% of which are singletons. The sequenced material came from peripheral blood. These receptors were collected from a man aged 45-65 years with acute or convalescent COVID-19.

V usage is TRBV19 and J usage is TRBJ1-6; possibly TRBD1 for D (5 bases). The germline gives CDR1 LNHDA, CDR2 SQIVND (reference sequence). The CDR3 has 14 amino acids. Trimming shortened V by 3 bases and J by 8 bases, and 11 bases separated the two germline ends. Written as DNA, the CDR3 is TGTGCCAGTAGTATCTCCAGGGCGGATTCACCCCTCCACTTT. It translates to CASSISRADSPLHF.

The chain recombines TRBV23-1 with TRBJ1-2; 8 bases agree with TRBD1. TRBV23-1 counts as an open reading frame of uncertain function. The CDR3 contains 17 residues. V dropped 3 bases and J dropped 1; count of bases not matched to a gene: 10. This chain's CDR3 is CASSQVGRQGINYGYTF. CDR3 DNA sequence: TGCGCCAGCAGTCAGGTTGGGAGACAGGGGATTAACTATGGCTACACCTTC.

This sequence joins TRBV19 and TRBJ1-2; the D gene is possibly TRBD1 (5 bases). The germline V and J ends were trimmed by 5 bases and 3 bases, with 10 bases remaining between them. The CDR3 is 13 amino acids. CDR1 and CDR2 (germline): LNHDA, SQIVND (reference sequence). The DNA for the CDR3 is TGTGCCAGTAGTTTACAGACAGACTATGGCTACACCTTC. Amino acids: CASSLQTDYGYTF.

V and J are TRBV7-2 and TRBJ1-6; D not certain. Trimming removed 3 bases at V and 9 bases at J, with 6 bases between. Germline loops: CDR1 SGHTA, CDR2 FQGNSA. The CDR3 is 12 amino acids. CDR3 region: CASSFGVSPLHF. In DNA, the CDR3 is TGTGCCAGCAGCTTCGGGGTTTCACCCCTCCACTTT.

This clone is a singleton in its sample. The chain carries TRBV27 and TRBJ1-1, with TRBD1 matching 7 bases. This CDR3 is 14 amino acids long. Germline CDR1 is MNHEY and CDR2 is SMNVEV (reference sequence). With V trimmed by 4 bases and J by 2 bases, 4 bases remained unmatched. CDR3: CASSWDRGNTEAFF. The CDR3 nucleotides are TGTGCCAGCAGTTGGGACAGAGGAAACACTGAAGCTTTCTTT.